This TCR beta chain was recovered during a study of sequential checkpoint blockade in melanoma. Germline V gives CDR1 MNHEY, CDR2 SMNVEV (reference sequence). The CDR3 totals 15 residues. Losses at the gene ends were 2 bases for V and 1 base for J; bases not matched to a gene: 4. Indicated treatment: randomized to nivolumab then ipilimumab (arm A) or the reverse (arm B). Sorted cells were live CD3+CD8+, lacking CD19 and CD56, from PBMCs. The repertoire was sequenced with immunoSEQ multiplex PCR; TCRdb's copy has only in-frame clones and lacks some. The table lists some 32,000 clones, around 82% of them singletons.

This chain connects TRBV27 to TRBJ2-7, with 8 bases identical to TRBD1. The specimen comprised CD8+ T cells sorted from blood (inferred from file names), sampled from a patient given nivolumab and ipilimumab in sequence. The receptor was isolated from a human donor with melanoma. The CDR3 coding sequence is TGTGCCAGCAGTTTAGTCGGGACAGGTTCCTACGAGCAGTACTTC. Translated: CASSLVGTGSYEQYF.